This T cell receptor beta chain is drawn from a study of blood T cell repertoires in COVID-19. Study details: The study drew acute and convalescent COVID-19 samples from the United States, Italy and Spain. PBMCs, B-cell-depleted T cells, or T cells were the source of the cDNA or gDNA that made up the material.

V was trimmed by 1 base and J by 7 bases, leaving 11 bases between them. This CDR3 spans 14 amino acids. The germline gives CDR1 SEHNR, CDR2 FQNEAQ (reference sequence). Per the authors' pipeline: Estimation of nucleated cell counts relied on the amplification of reference gene primers. The assay was immunoSEQ multiplex PCR, and TCRdb's table has in-frame clones only and misses some. D and trimming come from the DNA, and the V and J calls and clone size come from that table. The sample includes approximately 150,000 clones, roughly 87% of them seen just once. In this sample, this clone turned up a few times.

The sample consisted of peripheral blood. The TCR originated in a human donor in a cohort sampled during active COVID-19. The chain has TRBV7-9 and TRBJ1-5; perhaps TRBD1 as D (5 bases). CDR3 in DNA: TGTGCCAGCAGCTTAGAACAGGATGGGCAGCCCCAGCATTTT. Translated, it gives CASSLEQDGQPQHF.